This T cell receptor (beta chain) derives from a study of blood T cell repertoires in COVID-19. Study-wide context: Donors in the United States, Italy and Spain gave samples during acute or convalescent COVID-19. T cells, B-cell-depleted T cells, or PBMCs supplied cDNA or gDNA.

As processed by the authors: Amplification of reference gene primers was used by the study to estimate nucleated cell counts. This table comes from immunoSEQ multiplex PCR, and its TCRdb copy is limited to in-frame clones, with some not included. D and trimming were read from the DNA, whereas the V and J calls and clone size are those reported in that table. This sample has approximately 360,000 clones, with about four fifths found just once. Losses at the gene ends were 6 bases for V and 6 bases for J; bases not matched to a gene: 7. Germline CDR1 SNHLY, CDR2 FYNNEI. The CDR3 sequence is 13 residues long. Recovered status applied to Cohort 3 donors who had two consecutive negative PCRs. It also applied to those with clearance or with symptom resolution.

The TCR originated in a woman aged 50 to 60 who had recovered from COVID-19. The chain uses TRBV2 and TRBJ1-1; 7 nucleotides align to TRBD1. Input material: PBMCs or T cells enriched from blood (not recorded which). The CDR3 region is CASRIPDRSEAFF. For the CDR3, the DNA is TGTGCCAGCAGAATCCCGGACAGGTCTGAAGCTTTCTTT.